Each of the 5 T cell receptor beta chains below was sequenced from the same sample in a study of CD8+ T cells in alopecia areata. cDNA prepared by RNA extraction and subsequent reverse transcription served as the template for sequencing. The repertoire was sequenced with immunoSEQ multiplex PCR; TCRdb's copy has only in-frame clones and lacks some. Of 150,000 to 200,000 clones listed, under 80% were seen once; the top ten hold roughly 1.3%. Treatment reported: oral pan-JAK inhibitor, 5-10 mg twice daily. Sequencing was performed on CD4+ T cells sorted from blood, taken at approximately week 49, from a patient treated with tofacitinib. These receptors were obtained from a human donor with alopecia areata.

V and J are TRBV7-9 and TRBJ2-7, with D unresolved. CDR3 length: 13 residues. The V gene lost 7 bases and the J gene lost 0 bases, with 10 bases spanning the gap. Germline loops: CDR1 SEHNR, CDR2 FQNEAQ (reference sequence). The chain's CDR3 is CASTTESSYEQYF. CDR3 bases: TGTGCCAGCACCACGGAGAGCTCCTACGAGCAGTACTTC.

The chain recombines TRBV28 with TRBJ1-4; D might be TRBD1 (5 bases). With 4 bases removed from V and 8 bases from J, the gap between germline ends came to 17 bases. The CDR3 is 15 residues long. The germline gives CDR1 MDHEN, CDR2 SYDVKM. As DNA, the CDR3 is TGTGCCAGCAGTTATCAAGGTGGGGGTCGAGAAAAACTGTTTTTT. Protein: CASSYQGGGREKLFF.

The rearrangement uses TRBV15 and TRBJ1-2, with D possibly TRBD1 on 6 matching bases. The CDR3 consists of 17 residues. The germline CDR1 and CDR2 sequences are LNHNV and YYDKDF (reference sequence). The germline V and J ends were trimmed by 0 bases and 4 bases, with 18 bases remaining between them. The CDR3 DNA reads TGTGCCACCAGCAGAGACCGCGACAGGTTAGCAACCTATGGCTACACCTTC. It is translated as CATSRDRDRLATYGYTF.

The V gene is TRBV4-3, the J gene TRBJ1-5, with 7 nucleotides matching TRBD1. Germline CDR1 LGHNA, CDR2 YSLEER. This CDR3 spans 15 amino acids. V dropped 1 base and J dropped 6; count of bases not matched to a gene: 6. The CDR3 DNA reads TGCGCCAGCAGCCAAGTTGCTACAGGGGCTCAGCCCCAGCATTTT. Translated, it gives CASSQVATGAQPQHF.

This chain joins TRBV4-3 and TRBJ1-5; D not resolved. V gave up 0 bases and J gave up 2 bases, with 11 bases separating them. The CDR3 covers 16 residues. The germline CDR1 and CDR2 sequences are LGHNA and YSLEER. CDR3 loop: CASSQDLAAGNQPQHF. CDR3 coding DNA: TGCGCCAGCAGCCAAGATCTGGCAGCCGGCAATCAGCCCCAGCATTTT.